One sample yielded the 29 T cell receptor beta chains listed below, sequenced in a study of neoadjuvant anti-PD-1 for oral cavity cancer. Sequencing was performed with immunoSEQ multiplex PCR; in TCRdb, only in-frame clones are kept and a portion is missing. Here the sample spans just over 14,000 clones, 70% being singletons. The sample in question was PBMCs, obtained before nivolumab (anti-PD-1) treatment. These receptors all come from a person aged 40 to 85 with oral cavity squamous cell carcinoma.

The chain has TRBV28 and TRBJ2-7, with D perhaps TRBD1 (6 bases). Trimming cost V 1 base and J 0 bases, with 10 bases left between them. Germline CDR1 and CDR2: MDHEN and SYDVKM. The CDR3 has 15 residues. The CDR3 region is CASSLSDRYSYEQYF. The CDR3 DNA reads TGTGCCAGCAGTTTATCGGACAGATACTCCTACGAGCAGTACTTC.

Within the sample, this clone is medium-sized. The chain recombines TRBV10-1 with TRBJ1-6, with unresolved D. Between the trimmed V and J ends, which lost 4 bases and 9 bases, there was a span of 7 bases. Germline-derived CDR1 and CDR2 are WNHNN and SYGVQD (reference sequence). This CDR3 is 12 amino acids long. The CDR3 here is CASSVRRSPLHF. CDR3 DNA sequence: TGCGCCAGCAGTGTAAGGCGTTCACCCCTCCACTTT.

The J gene is TRBJ2-7, the V gene TRBV2, with D maybe TRBD2 (5 bases). V lost 7 bases, J lost 6 bases, and 13 bases lay in between. This CDR3 spans 12 amino acids. The germline gives CDR1 SNHLY, CDR2 FYNNEI. DNA for the CDR3: TGTGCCAGCATAAGAGACGGGGTCGAGCAGTACTTC. Translated: CASIRDGVEQYF.

The genes are TRBV10-2 and TRBJ1-1, with 9 bases aligning to TRBD1. J gave up 4 bases and V 5 bases, and 5 bases lay outside the gene matches. Looked up from germline, CDR1 is WSHSY and CDR2 is SAAADI. The CDR3 loop spans 14 amino acids. CDR3 nucleotides: TGCGCCAGCAGTCGTACAGGGGGCGGCACTGAAGCTTTCTTT. Translation: CASSRTGGGTEAFF.

The V call is TRBV9, the J call TRBJ1-1; TRBD1 aligns across 9 bases. Looked up from germline, CDR1 is SGDLS and CDR2 is YYNGEE. The CDR3 totals 20 residues. Trimming at V came to 3 bases and at J to 3 bases, leaving 21 bases not matched to a gene. The chain's CDR3 is CASSAWGEQGAGGSDTEAFF. The CDR3 DNA reads as TGTGCCAGCAGCGCCTGGGGGGAACAGGGGGCAGGTGGTAGTGACACTGAAGCTTTCTTT.

This sequence joins TRBV6-5 and TRBJ2-3, with 7 bases lining up with TRBD1. CDR3 size: 15 residues. Unmatched junction bases numbered 2, after V lost 0 bases and J lost 2 bases. The germline CDR1 and CDR2 sequences are MNHEY and SVGAGI. CDR3 loop: CASSYSGTDTDTQYF. CDR3 sequence (DNA): TGTGCCAGCAGTTACTCGGGGACAGACACAGATACGCAGTATTTT.

The chain carries TRBV28 and TRBJ2-7; D remains unclear. V was pared by 3 bases and J by 6 bases, with 21 bases between. CDR1 MDHEN and CDR2 SYDVKM come from the germline V gene. This CDR3 comprises 16 residues. CDR3 nucleotides: TGTGCCAGCAGTTTTAACCATTTTGTTGCCGGGCCCGAGCAGTACTTC. This translates into CASSFNHFVAGPEQYF.

V gene TRBV30 combines with J gene TRBJ1-1; 7 bases map to TRBD1. V lost 3 bases and J lost 0; bases outside the gene matches: 4. CDR1 GTSNPN and CDR2 SVGIG come from the germline V gene (reference sequence). The CDR3 spans 14 residues. CDR3 bases: TGTGCCTGGAGAGCCAGGGGGATGAACACTGAAGCTTTCTTT. Translation gives CAWRARGMNTEAFF.

V and J are TRBV11-2 and TRBJ1-2; no firm D call. Germline lookup yields CDR1 SGHAT and CDR2 FQNNGV. This CDR3 has 12 residues. V was trimmed by 6 bases and J by 4 bases, leaving 9 bases between them. The CDR3 spells CASRGSGYGYTF. CDR3 DNA: TGTGCCAGCAGGGGGAGCGGCTATGGCTACACCTTC.

The chain carries TRBV5-1 and TRBJ2-3; D is undetermined. This CDR3 region has 12 residues. The germline V and J ends were trimmed by 0 bases and 4 bases, with 3 bases remaining between them. Germline CDR1 SGHRS, CDR2 YFSETQ. CDR3 in DNA: TGCGCCAGCAGCTTGGTGCCAGATACGCAGTATTTT. Protein: CASSLVPDTQYF. Full variable domain (rest looked up from reference TRBV5-1 and TRBJ2-3): KAGVTQTPRYLIKTRGQQVTLSCSPISGHRSVSWYQQTPGQGLQFLFEYFSETQRNKGNFPGRFSGRQFSNSRSEMNVSTLELGDSALYLCASSLVPDTQYFGPGTRLTVL.

This clone turned up a few times. The V gene is TRBV7-9, the J gene TRBJ1-3; D is possibly TRBD1 (5 bases). There are 16 residues in the CDR3. The germline V and J ends were trimmed by 1 base and 3 bases, with 13 bases remaining between them. Germline V gene data show CDR1 as SEHNR and CDR2 as FQNEAQ (reference sequence). CDR3 bases: TGTGCCAGCAGCTTAGAGTTGGCGGGACGTGGAAACACCATATATTTT. This codes for CASSLELAGRGNTIYF. The entire variable domain, with the rest obtained from reference TRBV7-9 and TRBJ1-3, is as follows: DTGVSQNPRHKITKRGQNVTFRCDPISEHNRLYWYRQTLGQGPEFLTYFQNEAQLEKSRLLSDRFSAERPKGSFSTLEIQRTEQGDSAMYLCASSLELAGRGNTIYFGEGSWLTVV.

This clone was detected only a few times. V is TRBV28 and J is TRBJ1-5, with D hard to call. CDR1 MDHEN and CDR2 SYDVKM come from the germline V gene. CDR3 length: 15 residues. The ends were cut back, 2 bases at V and 8 bases at J, with 16 bases in the middle. CDR3 protein: CASSLPQHNEKPQHF. As DNA, the CDR3 is TGTGCCAGCAGTTTACCCCAGCACAATGAGAAGCCCCAGCATTTT.

The gene calls are TRBV11-1 and TRBJ1-1; a possible D gene is TRBD1 (6 bases). CDR1 SGHAT and CDR2 FQDESV come from the germline V gene (reference sequence). Deletions cut 5 bases from V and 1 base from J, with 11 bases between. This CDR3 has 14 amino acids. The DNA of the CDR3 is TGTGCCAGCAGCCTAAGGACAGAGAACACTGAAGCTTTCTTT. It translates to CASSLRTENTEAFF.

CDR3 sequence reads: CAWSVEGRQPQHF. CDR3 DNA sequence: TGTGCCTGGAGTGTGGAGGGGAGACAGCCCCAGCATTTT. The chain uses TRBV30 and TRBJ1-5; tentative D call: TRBD1 (5 bases). This CDR3 comprises 13 residues. Per germline, CDR1 GTSNPN and CDR2 SVGIG (reference sequence). Between the trimmed V and J ends, which lost 0 bases and 7 bases, there was a span of 10 bases.

This chain uses TRBV6-1 with TRBJ1-5, with TRBD1 as a possible D gene (5 bases). The V gene's germline CDR1 is MNHNS and CDR2 SASEGT. This CDR3 has 13 amino acids. Trimming took 8 bases from V and 2 from J, leaving 10 bases between them. This CDR3 reads CASGHEGNQPQHF. The CDR3 region has the DNA TGTGCCAGCGGACACGAGGGCAATCAGCCCCAGCATTTT.

The rearrangement links TRBV9 to TRBJ1-2; TRBD1 matches 9 bases. Germline assignment: CDR1 SGDLS and CDR2 YYNGEE. This CDR3 has 14 residues. V shed 1 base and J 4 bases; nucleotides not matched to a gene: 2. CDR3 in DNA: TGTGCCAGCAGCGTACAGACAGGGGGCTATGGCTACACCTTC. This gives the protein CASSVQTGGYGYTF.

V is TRBV5-1 and J is TRBJ2-5, with D maybe TRBD1 (6 bases). The germline gives CDR1 SGHRS, CDR2 YFSETQ. V lost 0 bases and J lost 3, with 9 bases in between. The CDR3 contains 14 residues. The CDR3 loop reads CASSLGRGEETQYF. DNA for the CDR3: TGCGCCAGCAGCTTGGGCAGGGGAGAAGAGACCCAGTACTTC.

The chain carries TRBV27 and TRBJ2-3; 7 bases are shared with TRBD2. Losses at the gene ends were 3 bases for V and 0 bases for J; bases not matched to a gene: 6. From germline, CDR1 is MNHEY and CDR2 SMNVEV (reference sequence). This CDR3 is 16 amino acids long. The DNA for the CDR3 is TGTGCCAGCAGTTTTTTAAGCGGGAAGAGCACAGATACGCAGTATTTT. This translates into CASSFLSGKSTDTQYF.

This clone has only a few counts. The CDR3 DNA reads TGTGCCAGCTCACCCGACACTGAAGCTTTCTTT. Residues: CASSPDTEAFF. The chain combines TRBV18 with TRBJ1-1; D unclear. Trimming left V 3 bases short and J 3 bases short, with 2 bases between. CDR3 size: 11 residues. Germline values: CDR1 KGHSH, CDR2 LQKENI.

The chain joins TRBV29-1 to TRBJ2-3, with D perhaps TRBD1 (6 bases). Germline values: CDR1 SQVTM, CDR2 ANQGSEA. Trimming cost V 3 bases and J 1 base, with 20 bases left between them. The CDR3 is 17 amino acids. The CDR3: CSVDGTTGKGGTDTQYF. The DNA of the CDR3 is TGCAGCGTTGATGGTACAACAGGGAAAGGGGGCACAGATACGCAGTATTTT.

The V gene is TRBV19, the J gene TRBJ1-1, with 10 nucleotides matching TRBD1. There are 15 residues in the CDR3. After removal of 5 bases from V and 7 bases from J, the junction contained 10 bases not matched to a gene. Looked up from germline, CDR1 is LNHDA and CDR2 is SQIVND (reference sequence). Written as DNA, the CDR3 is TGTGCCAGTAGTGAAAGGGACAGGGGAACGGATGAAGCTTTCTTT. Encoded protein: CASSERDRGTDEAFF.

This rearrangement joins TRBV5-6 to TRBJ2-5, with 10 bases that match TRBD2. V lost 3 bases to trimming and J lost 5 bases; unmatched junction nucleotides: 4. This CDR3 contains 14 residues. Germline lookup yields CDR1 SGHDT and CDR2 YYEEEE. The CDR3 loop is CASSSSGSGETQYF. The CDR3 DNA sequence: TGTGCCAGCAGCTCTAGCGGGAGTGGGGAGACCCAGTACTTC. Drawing the rest from reference TRBV5-6 and TRBJ2-5, the complete variable domain is DAGVTQSPTHLIKTRGQQVTLRCSPKSGHDTVSWYQQALGQGPQFIFQYYEEEERQRGNFPDRFSGHQFPNYSSELNVNALLLGDSALYLCASSSSGSGETQYFGPGTRLLVL.

The chain couples TRBV5-4 to TRBJ1-2; TRBD1 is a possible D gene (5 bases). Germline loops: CDR1 SGHNT, CDR2 YYREEE (reference sequence). The CDR3 covers 17 residues. Trimming shortened V by 6 bases and J by 1 base, and 22 bases separated the two germline ends. The CDR3 bases are TGTGCCAGCACCACCGCCCCTCAACGGGACTTTAACTATGGCTACACCTTC. It translates to CASTTAPQRDFNYGYTF.

This clone was seen a handful of times. V usage is TRBV2 and J usage is TRBJ1-2; D gene ambiguous. This CDR3 region has 12 residues. Between the trimmed V and J ends, which lost 4 bases and 4 bases, there was a span of 7 bases. Germline CDR1 and CDR2: SNHLY and FYNNEI. The CDR3 DNA reads TGTGCCAGCAGTGCTCAAATCTATGGCTACACCTTC. As protein: CASSAQIYGYTF.

This chain joins TRBV5-1 and TRBJ2-5; D uncertain. Trimming took off 2 bases at V and 5 bases at J, with 10 bases between the two ends. This CDR3 spans 13 amino acids. Germline V CDR1 and CDR2: SGHRS, YFSETQ. The CDR3 reads CASSFRAAETQYF. CDR3 DNA: TGCGCCAGCAGCTTTCGCGCCGCTGAGACCCAGTACTTC.

As for this clone: The germline gene is not matched at one end of the junction; a read error may be the cause. Written as DNA, the CDR3 is TGTGCTAGCAGCTTAGGAGGACTGGACAGTCAAGAGACCCAGTACTTC. It codes for CASSLGGLDSQETQYF. The gene calls are TRBV7-7 and TRBJ2-5, with a possible D match to TRBD1 (6 bases). The CDR3 sequence is 16 residues long. Germline V lookup: CDR1 SSHAT, CDR2 FNYEAQ (reference sequence).

This chain connects TRBV4-1 to TRBJ1-2; D is possibly TRBD1 (6 bases). The length of the CDR3 is 15 residues. Trimming left V 0 bases short and J 6 bases short, with 14 bases between. Germline CDR1 and CDR2: MGHRA and YSYEKL. The DNA of the CDR3 is TGCGCCAGCAGCCAAGATATAGGGGGAAGGGATGGCTACACCTTC. Residues: CASSQDIGGRDGYTF.

The rearrangement uses TRBV28 and TRBJ1-3; tentative D call: TRBD1 (5 bases). Trimming took 3 bases from V and 0 from J, leaving 6 bases between them. The CDR3 runs 14 residues. Germline CDR1 reads MDHEN; CDR2 reads SYDVKM. CDR3: CASSLGGSGNTIYF. The CDR3 nucleotides read TGTGCCAGCAGTTTGGGGGGCTCTGGAAACACCATATATTTT.

This clone occurred a few times. V usage is TRBV7-3 and J usage is TRBJ1-1, with unresolved D. The V and J ends lost 5 bases and 7 bases respectively, with 8 bases between them. Germline CDR1 reads SGHTA; CDR2 reads FQGTGA. The CDR3 spans 11 residues. The CDR3 loop reads CASSDGNEAFF. The CDR3 DNA sequence: TGTGCCAGCAGCGACGGGAATGAAGCTTTCTTT.